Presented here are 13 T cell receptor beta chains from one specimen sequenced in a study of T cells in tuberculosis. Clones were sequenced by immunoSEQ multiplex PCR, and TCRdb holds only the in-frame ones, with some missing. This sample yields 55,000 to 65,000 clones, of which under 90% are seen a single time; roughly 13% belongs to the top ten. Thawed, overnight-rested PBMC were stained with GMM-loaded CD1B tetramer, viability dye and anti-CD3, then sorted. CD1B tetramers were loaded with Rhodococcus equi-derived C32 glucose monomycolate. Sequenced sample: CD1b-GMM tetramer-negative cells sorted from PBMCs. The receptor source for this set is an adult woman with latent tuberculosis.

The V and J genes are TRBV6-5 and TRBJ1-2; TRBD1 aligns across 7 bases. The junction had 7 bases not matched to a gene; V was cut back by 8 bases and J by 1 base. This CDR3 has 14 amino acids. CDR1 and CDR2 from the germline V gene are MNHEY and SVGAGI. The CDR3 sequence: CASGYRGFNYGYTF. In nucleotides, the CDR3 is TGTGCCAGCGGGTACAGGGGTTTTAACTATGGCTACACCTTC.

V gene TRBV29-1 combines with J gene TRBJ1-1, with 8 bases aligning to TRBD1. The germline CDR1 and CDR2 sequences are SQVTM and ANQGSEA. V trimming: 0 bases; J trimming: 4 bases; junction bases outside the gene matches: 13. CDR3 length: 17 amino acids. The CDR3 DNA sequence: TGCAGCGTTGAAGATCTGGCAGGGGGCGCGATTCCCACTGAAGCTTTCTTT. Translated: CSVEDLAGGAIPTEAFF.

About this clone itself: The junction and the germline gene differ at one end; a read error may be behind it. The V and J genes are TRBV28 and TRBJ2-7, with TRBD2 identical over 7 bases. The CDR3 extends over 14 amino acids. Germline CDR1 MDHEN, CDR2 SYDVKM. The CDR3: CASSLWDYFYEQYF. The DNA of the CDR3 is TGTGCCAGCAGTCTATGGGACTACTTCTACGAGCAGTACTTC.

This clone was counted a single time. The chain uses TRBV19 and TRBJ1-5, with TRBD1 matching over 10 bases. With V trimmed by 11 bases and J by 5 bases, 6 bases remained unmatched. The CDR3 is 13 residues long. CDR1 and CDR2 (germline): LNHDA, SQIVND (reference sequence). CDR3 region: CAARGQGDQPQHF. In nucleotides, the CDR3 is TGTGCCGCCAGAGGACAGGGGGATCAGCCCCAGCATTTT.

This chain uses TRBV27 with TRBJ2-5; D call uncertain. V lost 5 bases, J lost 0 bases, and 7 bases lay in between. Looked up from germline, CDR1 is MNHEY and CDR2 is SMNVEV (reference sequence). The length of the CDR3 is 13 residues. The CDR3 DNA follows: TGTGCCAGCAGTCCCCCTTACCAAGAGACCCAGTACTTC. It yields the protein CASSPPYQETQYF.

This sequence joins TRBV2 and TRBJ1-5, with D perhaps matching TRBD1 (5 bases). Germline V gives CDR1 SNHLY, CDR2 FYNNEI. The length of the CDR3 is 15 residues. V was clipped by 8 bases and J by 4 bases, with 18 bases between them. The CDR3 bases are TGTGCCAGCCGCCCCAGGGATGGGGTAAATCAGCCCCAGCATTTT. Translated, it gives CASRPRDGVNQPQHF.

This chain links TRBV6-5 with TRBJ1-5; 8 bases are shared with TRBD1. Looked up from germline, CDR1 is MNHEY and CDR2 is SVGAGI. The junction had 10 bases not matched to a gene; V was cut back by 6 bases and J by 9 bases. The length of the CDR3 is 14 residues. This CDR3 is CASRTGTGVWPQHF. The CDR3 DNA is TGTGCCAGCAGAACCGGGACAGGCGTCTGGCCCCAGCATTTT.

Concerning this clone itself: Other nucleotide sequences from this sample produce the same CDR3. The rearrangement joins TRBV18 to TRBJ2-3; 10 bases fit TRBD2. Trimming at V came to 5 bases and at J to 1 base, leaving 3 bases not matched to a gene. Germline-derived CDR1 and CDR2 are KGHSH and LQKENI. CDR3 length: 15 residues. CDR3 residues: CASSSTSGGTDTQYF. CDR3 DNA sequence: TGTGCCAGCTCAAGTACTAGCGGGGGCACAGATACGCAGTATTTT. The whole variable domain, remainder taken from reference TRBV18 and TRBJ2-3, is NAGVMQNPRHLVRRRGQEARLRCSPMKGHSHVYWYRQLPEEGLKFMVYLQKENIIDESGMPKERFSAEFPKEGPSILRIQQVVRGDSAAYFCASSSTSGGTDTQYFGPGTRLTVL.

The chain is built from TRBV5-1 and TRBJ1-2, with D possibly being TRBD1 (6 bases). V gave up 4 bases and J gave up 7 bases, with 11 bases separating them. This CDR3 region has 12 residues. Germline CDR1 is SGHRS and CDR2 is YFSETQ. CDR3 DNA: TGCGCCAGCAGCGTACAGGGTCGTGGCTACACCTTC. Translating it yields CASSVQGRGYTF. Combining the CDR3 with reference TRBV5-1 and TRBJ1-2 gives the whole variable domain KAGVTQTPRYLIKTRGQQVTLSCSPISGHRSVSWYQQTPGQGLQFLFEYFSETQRNKGNFPGRFSGRQFSNSRSEMNVSTLELGDSALYLCASSVQGRGYTFGSGTRLTVV.

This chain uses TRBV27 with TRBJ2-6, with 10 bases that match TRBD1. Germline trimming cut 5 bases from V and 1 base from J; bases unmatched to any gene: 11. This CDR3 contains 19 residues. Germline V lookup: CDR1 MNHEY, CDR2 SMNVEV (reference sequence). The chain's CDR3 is CASSPRQGASPSGANVLTF. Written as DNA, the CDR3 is TGTGCCAGCAGTCCTCGACAGGGGGCCTCTCCTTCTGGGGCCAACGTCCTGACTTTC.

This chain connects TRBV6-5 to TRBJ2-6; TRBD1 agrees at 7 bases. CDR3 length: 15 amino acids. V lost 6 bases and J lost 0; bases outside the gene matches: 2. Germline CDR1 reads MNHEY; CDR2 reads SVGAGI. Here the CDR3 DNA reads TGTGCCAGCAGGACAGGGAGCTCTGGGGCCAACGTCCTGACTTTC. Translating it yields CASRTGSSGANVLTF.

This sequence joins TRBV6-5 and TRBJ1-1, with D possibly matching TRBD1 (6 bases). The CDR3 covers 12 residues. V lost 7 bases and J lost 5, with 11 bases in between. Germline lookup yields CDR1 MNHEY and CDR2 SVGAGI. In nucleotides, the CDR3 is TGTGCCAGCATCAGGGGCGGGACTGAAGCTTTCTTT. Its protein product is CASIRGGTEAFF.

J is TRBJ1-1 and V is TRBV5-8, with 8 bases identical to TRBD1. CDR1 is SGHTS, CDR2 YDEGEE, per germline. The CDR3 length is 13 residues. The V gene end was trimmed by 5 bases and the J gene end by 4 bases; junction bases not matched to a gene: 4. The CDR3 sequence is CASRKTGGTEAFF. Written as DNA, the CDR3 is TGTGCCAGCAGAAAAACAGGGGGCACTGAAGCTTTCTTT.